A selection of T cell receptor beta chains follows, all from one sample in a study of control samples from healthy donors and cancer patients. Some clones are missing from TCRdb's copy, which holds only in-frame ones; the method was immunoSEQ multiplex PCR. Found here are roughly 86,000 clones, roughly 91% of them singletons; the top ten hold 15% to 17%. Sample: blood. Receptors were obtained from a man between 25 and 39 years old in good health. Both conserved end residues are part of each CDR3. Each record gives: V gene, D gene, J gene, clone size, CDR3 DNA, CDR3 protein. The D gene is left open where the match is weak. Not every row has a clone size; where given, it reads once, few, many or a size class.

TRBV5-1	TRBD2	TRBJ2-1	once	TGCGCCAGCAGCTTGGGACTAGCGGGAGGCAATGAGCAGTTCTTC	CASSLGLAGGNEQFF
TRBV7-8	-	TRBJ2-7	-	TGTGCCAGCAGCTTAGGGATCGAATACGAGCAGTACTTC	CASSLGIEYEQYF
TRBV6-1	-	TRBJ2-7	-	TGTGCCAGCAGTGAAGTCCTGAAGAACGAGCAGTACTTC	CASSEVLKNEQYF
TRBV7-3	-	TRBJ2-1	-	TGTGCCAGCAGCTTAACTCCCGGGGCCTACAATGAGCAGTTCTTC	CASSLTPGAYNEQFF
TRBV9	-	TRBJ2-5	-	TGTGCCAGCAGCGCCTCTACTAGTAAAAGTAAAGAGACCCAGTACTTC	CASSASTSKSKETQYF
TRBV6-1	-	TRBJ2-3	-	TGTGCCAGCAGTGAAGCTCGTGGTGTCACAGATACGCAGTATTTT	CASSEARGVTDTQYF
TRBV13	TRBD2	TRBJ2-7	-	TGTGCCAGCAGCTTAAAGACTAGCGGGTCCTACGAGCAGTACTTC	CASSLKTSGSYEQYF
TRBV7-2	-	TRBJ2-1	once	TGTGCCAGCAGCTTCGACAGGGGAGGGCACAATGAGCAGTTCTTC	CASSFDRGGHNEQFF
TRBV7-2	-	TRBJ1-3	-	TGTGCCAGCAGCTTAGTTGCAGGGGCCGGAAACACCATATATTTT	CASSLVAGAGNTIYF
TRBV25-1	-	TRBJ1-6	-	TGTGCCAGCAGTGATCGGAAAATCCTAAATTCACCCCTCCACTTT	CASSDRKILNSPLHF
TRBV27	TRBD1	TRBJ1-2	-	TGTGCCAGCAGTCAATCTACTATCGACAGGGGCAGAGGCTACACCTTC	CASSQSTIDRGRGYTF
TRBV6-8	-	TRBJ2-1	-	TGTGCCAGCAGTTACGGTCCCAACAGGGAGTCCTACAATGAGCAGTTCTTC	CASSYGPNRESYNEQFF
TRBV15	-	TRBJ1-3	-	TGTGCCACCAGCAGGGGACGTTCAGGGTCGGGAAACACCATATATTTT	CATSRGRSGSGNTIYF
TRBV30	TRBD1	TRBJ2-2	-	TGTGCCTGGAGTCCAGACAGGGTTTATGGCGGGGAGCTGTTTTTT	CAWSPDRVYGGELFF
TRBV12-5	TRBD2	TRBJ2-3	-	TGTGCTAGTGGCGCAGACCCACGTAGCGGGAGACCGTCAGATACGCAGTATTTT	CASGADPRSGRPSDTQYF
TRBV15	-	TRBJ2-6	-	TGTGCCACCAGCAGAGCTACAACTGGGGCCAACGTCCTGACTTTC	CATSRATTGANVLTF
TRBV27	TRBD1	TRBJ2-1	-	TGTGCCAGCAGTTTATCTACGACAGGGTTTTCCTACAATGAGCAGTTCTTC	CASSLSTTGFSYNEQFF
TRBV27	-	TRBJ1-6	-	TGTGCCAGCAGTCTCCTCCATGTCGAGGGCCTGGGTTCACCCCTCCACTTT	CASSLLHVEGLGSPLHF
TRBV11-2	-	TRBJ2-5	-	TGTGCCAGCAGCTTAAATTCACACGCCGCAGAGACCCAGTACTTC	CASSLNSHAAETQYF
TRBV28	-	TRBJ2-5	-	TGTGCCAGAGGTCGAGAGACCCAGTACTTC	CARGRETQYF
TRBV27	TRBD2	TRBJ2-3	-	TGTGCCAGCAGTTTATGGACTAGCGGGAGCACAGATACGCAGTATTTT	CASSLWTSGSTDTQYF
TRBV27	-	TRBJ2-3	-	TGTGCCAGTCGGGACACCCTCGGAGATACGCAGTATTTT	CASRDTLGDTQYF
TRBV10-3	-	TRBJ2-7	-	TGTGCCATCAGTAAACAGGGCCTCAACGAGCAGTACTTC	CAISKQGLNEQYF
TRBV6-5	TRBD1	TRBJ1-3	-	TGTGCCAGCAGCTTTCAGGGGGCCGGCGGAAACACCATATATTTT	CASSFQGAGGNTIYF
TRBV7-2	-	TRBJ2-7	-	TGTGCCAGCAGCTTGCGGACAGCCTACGAGCAGTACTTC	CASSLRTAYEQYF
TRBV19	-	TRBJ1-5	-	TGTGCCAGTAGTGGAAAACCCGGGACGGAGAATCAGCCCCAGCATTTT	CASSGKPGTENQPQHF
TRBV4-1	-	TRBJ1-2	-	TGCGCCAGCAGCCAACGGGGGCATAACTATGGCTACACCTTC	CASSQRGHNYGYTF
TRBV7-2	TRBD1	TRBJ2-5	-	TGTGCCAGCAGCTTATTCCAGGGGGATGAGACCCAGTACTTC	CASSLFQGDETQYF
TRBV3-1/TRBV3-2	-	TRBJ2-5	-	TGTGCCAGCAGCGTCGGACGGCAAGAGACCCAGTACTTC	CASSVGRQETQYF
TRBV24-1	-	TRBJ1-3	-	TGTGCCACCAGTGACCCCGGGACTGGAGCTGGAAACACCATATATTTT	CATSDPGTGAGNTIYF
TRBV7-9	-	TRBJ1-1	-	TGTGCCAGCAGCCCCCAGGGTGACACTGAAGCTTTCTTT	CASSPQGDTEAFF
TRBV9	-	TRBJ1-4	-	TGTGCCAGCAGCGTAGGAATCGGGGAGATAGGAAAACTGTTTTTT	CASSVGIGEIGKLFF
TRBV3-1/TRBV3-2	-	TRBJ2-7	-	TGTGCCAGCAGCCAAGGCTTTATGGGGTCCTACGAGCAGTACTTC	CASSQGFMGSYEQYF
TRBV6-5	-	TRBJ1-2	-	TGTGCCAGCAGTCGGGGGGGGGCTAGAGGCTACACCTTC	CASSRGGARGYTF
TRBV6-2/TRBV6-3	TRBD1	TRBJ2-5	-	TGTGCCAGCAGTTACTGGGCAGGGGGCGAGACCCAGTACTTC	CASSYWAGGETQYF
TRBV4-1	TRBD1	TRBJ1-1	-	TGCGCCAGCAGCCAAGGCGGGACAGGGAGCACTGAAGCTTTCTTT	CASSQGGTGSTEAFF
TRBV28	TRBD1	TRBJ1-5	once	TGTGCCAGCAGCCAGGGACAGGTCAGGACTCAGCCCCAGCATTTT	CASSQGQVRTQPQHF
TRBV7-9	TRBD2	TRBJ2-3	-	TGTGCCAGCAGCCCCCCGGGACTAGTAATTGATACGCAGTATTTT	CASSPPGLVIDTQYF
TRBV7-9	TRBD2	TRBJ2-1	once	TGTGCCAGCAGCTTTGGAGGAGGACTAGCGGTAAATGAGCAGTTCTTC	CASSFGGGLAVNEQFF
TRBV28	-	TRBJ2-1	-	TGTGCCAGCAGGACTGATTACGGCAATGAGCAGTTCTTC	CASRTDYGNEQFF
TRBV18	-	TRBJ1-1	-	TGTGCCAGCTCCTATAGCGGAAACAGGAACACTGAAGCTTTCTTT	CASSYSGNRNTEAFF
TRBV19	TRBD1	TRBJ2-2	-	TGTGCCAGTAGTATAGCTAGGGGGCGCGTCACCGGGGAGCTGTTTTTT	CASSIARGRVTGELFF
TRBV4-2	TRBD2	TRBJ2-1	once	TGTGCCAGCAGCCAAGATCGGACTAGCGGCTACAATGAGCAGTTCTTC	CASSQDRTSGYNEQFF
TRBV11-3	-	TRBJ2-2	-	TGTGCCAGCAGCTTAGATTCCGGGGAGCTGTTTTTT	CASSLDSGELFF
TRBV19	-	TRBJ1-5	-	TGTGCCAGCCGGGTGGGGTATTATAGCAATCAGCCCCAGCATTTT	CASRVGYYSNQPQHF
TRBV11-2	-	TRBJ2-5	-	TGTGCCAGCAGCTTAGTTCGCTCAAGCTTGGGGCGCCAAGAGACCCAGTACTTC	CASSLVRSSLGRQETQYF
TRBV9	TRBD2	TRBJ2-3	-	TGTGCCAGCAGCGCCCAAGCAAGCGGGAGGCGTAGCACAGATACGCAGTATTTT	CASSAQASGRRSTDTQYF
TRBV4-3	TRBD2	TRBJ2-7	-	TGCGCCAGCAGCCAAGATCGGGGGGGAGCGAGCCACGAGCAGTACTTC	CASSQDRGGASHEQYF
TRBV6-5	-	TRBJ1-5	once	TGTGCCAGCAAGAAGGGTCAGGGAGATCAGCCCCAGCATTTT	CASKKGQGDQPQHF
TRBV28	TRBD1	TRBJ1-2	-	TGTGCCAGCAGAACTACCGGGACAGGGGGCAAGAGCTACACCTTC	CASRTTGTGGKSYTF
TRBV13	-	TRBJ2-3	-	TGTGCCAGCAGCTCCCACGGGGGAAGCACAGATACGCAGTATTTT	CASSSHGGSTDTQYF